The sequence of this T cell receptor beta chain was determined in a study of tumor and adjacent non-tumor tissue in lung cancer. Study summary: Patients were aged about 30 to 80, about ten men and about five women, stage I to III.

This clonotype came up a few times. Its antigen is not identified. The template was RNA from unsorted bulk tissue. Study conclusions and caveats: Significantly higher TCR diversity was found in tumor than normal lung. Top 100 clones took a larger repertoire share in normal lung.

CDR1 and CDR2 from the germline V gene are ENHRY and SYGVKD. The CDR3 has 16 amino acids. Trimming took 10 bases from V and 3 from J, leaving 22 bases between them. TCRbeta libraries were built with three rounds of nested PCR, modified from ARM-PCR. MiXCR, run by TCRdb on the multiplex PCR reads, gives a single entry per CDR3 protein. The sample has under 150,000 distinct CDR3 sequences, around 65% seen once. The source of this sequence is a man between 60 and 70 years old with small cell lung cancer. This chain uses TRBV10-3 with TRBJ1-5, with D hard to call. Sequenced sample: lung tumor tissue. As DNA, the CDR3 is TGTGCCACCTCTTTAGCACCTCCAAGGAACAATCAGCCCCAGCATTTT. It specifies CATSLAPPRNNQPQHF.